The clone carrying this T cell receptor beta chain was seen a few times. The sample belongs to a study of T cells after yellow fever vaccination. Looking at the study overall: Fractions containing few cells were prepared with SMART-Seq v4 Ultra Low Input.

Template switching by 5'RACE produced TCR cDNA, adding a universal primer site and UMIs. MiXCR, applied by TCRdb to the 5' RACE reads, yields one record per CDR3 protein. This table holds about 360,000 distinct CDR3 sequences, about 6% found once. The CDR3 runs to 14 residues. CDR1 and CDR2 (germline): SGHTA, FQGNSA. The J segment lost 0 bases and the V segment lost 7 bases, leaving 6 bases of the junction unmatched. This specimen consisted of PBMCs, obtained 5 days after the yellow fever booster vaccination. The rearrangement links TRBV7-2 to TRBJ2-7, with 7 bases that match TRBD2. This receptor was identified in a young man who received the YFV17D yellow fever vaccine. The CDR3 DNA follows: TGTGCCAGCAAAGAACTAGCGAACTCCTACGAGCAGTACTTC. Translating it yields CASKELANSYEQYF.